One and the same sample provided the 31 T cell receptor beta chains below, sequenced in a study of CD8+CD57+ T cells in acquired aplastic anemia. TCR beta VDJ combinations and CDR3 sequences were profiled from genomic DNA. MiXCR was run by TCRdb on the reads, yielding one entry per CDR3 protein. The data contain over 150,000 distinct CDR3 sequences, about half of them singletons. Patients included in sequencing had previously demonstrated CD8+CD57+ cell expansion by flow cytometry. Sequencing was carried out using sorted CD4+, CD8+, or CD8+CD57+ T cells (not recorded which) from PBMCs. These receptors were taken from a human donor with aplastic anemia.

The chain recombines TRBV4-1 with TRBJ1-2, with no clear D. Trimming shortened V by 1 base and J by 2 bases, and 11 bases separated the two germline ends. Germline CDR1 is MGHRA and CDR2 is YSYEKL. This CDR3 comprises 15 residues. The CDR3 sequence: CASSQAAQTNYGYTF. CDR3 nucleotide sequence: TGCGCCAGCAGCCAAGCGGCGCAGACAAACTATGGCTACACCTTC.

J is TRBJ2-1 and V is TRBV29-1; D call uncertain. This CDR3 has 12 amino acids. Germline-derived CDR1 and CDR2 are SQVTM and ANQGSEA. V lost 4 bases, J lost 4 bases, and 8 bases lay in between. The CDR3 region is CSVGPGYNEQFF. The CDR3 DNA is TGCAGCGTTGGCCCGGGTTACAATGAGCAGTTCTTC.

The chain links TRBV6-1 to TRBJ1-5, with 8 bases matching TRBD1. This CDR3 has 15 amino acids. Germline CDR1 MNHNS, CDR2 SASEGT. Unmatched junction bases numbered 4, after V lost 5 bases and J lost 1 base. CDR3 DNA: TGTGCCAGCAGTCCGGACAGGGTCAGCAATCAGCCCCAGCATTTT. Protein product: CASSPDRVSNQPQHF.

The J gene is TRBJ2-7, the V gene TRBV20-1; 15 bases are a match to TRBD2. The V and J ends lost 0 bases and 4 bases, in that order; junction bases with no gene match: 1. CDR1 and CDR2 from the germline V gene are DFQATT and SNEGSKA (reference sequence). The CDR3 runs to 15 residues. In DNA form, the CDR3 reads TGCAGTGCTAGAGATGGGACTAGCGGGGGGTACGAGCAGTACTTC. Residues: CSARDGTSGGYEQYF.

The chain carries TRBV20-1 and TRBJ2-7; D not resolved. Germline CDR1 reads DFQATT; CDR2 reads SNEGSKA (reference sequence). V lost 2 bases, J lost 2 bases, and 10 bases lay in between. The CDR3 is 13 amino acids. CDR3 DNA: TGCAGTGCTAGATTCCCTAGAACCTACGAGCAGTACTTC. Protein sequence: CSARFPRTYEQYF.

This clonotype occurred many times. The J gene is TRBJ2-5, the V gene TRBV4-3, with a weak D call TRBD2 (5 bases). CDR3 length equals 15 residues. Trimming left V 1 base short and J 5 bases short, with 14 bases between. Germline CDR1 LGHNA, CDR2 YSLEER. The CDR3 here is CASSQVGAGGETQYF. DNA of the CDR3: TGCGCCAGCAGCCAAGTAGGCGCGGGTGGGGAGACCCAGTACTTC.

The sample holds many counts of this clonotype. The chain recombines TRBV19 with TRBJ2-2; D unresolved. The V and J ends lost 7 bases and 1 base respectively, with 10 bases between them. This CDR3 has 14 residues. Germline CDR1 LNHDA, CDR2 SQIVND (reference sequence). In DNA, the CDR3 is TGTGCCAGTACCGAAGCCAGGAACACCGGGGAGCTGTTTTTT. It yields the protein CASTEARNTGELFF.

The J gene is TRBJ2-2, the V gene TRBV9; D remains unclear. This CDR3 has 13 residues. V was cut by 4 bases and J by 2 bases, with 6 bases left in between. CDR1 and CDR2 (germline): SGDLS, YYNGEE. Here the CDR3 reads CASSTPNTGELFF. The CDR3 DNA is TGTGCCAGCAGCACTCCAAACACCGGGGAGCTGTTTTTT.

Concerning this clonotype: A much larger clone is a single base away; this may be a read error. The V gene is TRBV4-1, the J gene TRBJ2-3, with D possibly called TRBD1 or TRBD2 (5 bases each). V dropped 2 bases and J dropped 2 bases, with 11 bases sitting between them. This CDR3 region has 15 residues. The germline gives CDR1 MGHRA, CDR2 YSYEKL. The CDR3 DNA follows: TGCGCCAGCAGCCAACAGGGAGAGGCCACAGATACGCAGTATTTT. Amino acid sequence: CASSQQGEATDTQYF.

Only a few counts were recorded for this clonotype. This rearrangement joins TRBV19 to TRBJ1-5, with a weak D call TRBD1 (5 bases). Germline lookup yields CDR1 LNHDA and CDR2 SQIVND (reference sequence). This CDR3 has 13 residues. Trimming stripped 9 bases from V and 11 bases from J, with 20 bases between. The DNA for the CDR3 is TGTGCCAGCCAGCGGGGGGGAGGGGAGACCCAGCATTTT. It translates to CASQRGGGETQHF.

The CDR3 coding sequence is TGTGCCAGCAGTGGGAGACAGGGGGAAGTCGGGGAGCTGTTTTTT. It encodes CASSGRQGEVGELFF. The genes are TRBV2 and TRBJ2-2, with TRBD1 identical over 9 bases. Germline loops: CDR1 SNHLY, CDR2 FYNNEI. This CDR3 spans 15 amino acids. V was pared by 4 bases and J by 7 bases, with 7 bases of the junction left unmatched.

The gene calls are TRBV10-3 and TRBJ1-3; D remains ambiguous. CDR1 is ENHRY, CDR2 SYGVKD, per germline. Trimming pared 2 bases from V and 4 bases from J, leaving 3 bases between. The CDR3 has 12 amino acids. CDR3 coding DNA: TGTGCCATCAGTGAGATCGGAAACACCATATATTTT. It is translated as CAISEIGNTIYF.

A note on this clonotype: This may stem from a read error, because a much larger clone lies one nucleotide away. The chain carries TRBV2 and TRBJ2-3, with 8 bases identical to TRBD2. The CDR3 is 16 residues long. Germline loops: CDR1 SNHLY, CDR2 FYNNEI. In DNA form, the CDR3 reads TGTGCCGGCAGTGGAGGGCGGGGGGCAGTAGGAGATACGCAGTATTTT. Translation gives CAGSGGRGAVGDTQYF. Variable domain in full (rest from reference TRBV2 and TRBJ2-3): EPEVTQTPSHQVTQMGQEVILRCVPISNHLYFYWYRQILGQKVEFLVSFYNNEISEKSEIFDDQFSVERPDGSNFTLKIRSTKLEDSAMYFCAGSGGRGAVGDTQYFGPGTRLTVL.

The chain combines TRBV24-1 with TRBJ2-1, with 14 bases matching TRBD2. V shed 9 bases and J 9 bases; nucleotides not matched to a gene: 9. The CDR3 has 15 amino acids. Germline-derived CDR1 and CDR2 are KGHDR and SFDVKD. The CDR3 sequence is CATSSGTSGRGEQFF. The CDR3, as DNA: TGTGCCACCTCATCCGGGACTAGCGGGAGAGGTGAGCAGTTCTTC.

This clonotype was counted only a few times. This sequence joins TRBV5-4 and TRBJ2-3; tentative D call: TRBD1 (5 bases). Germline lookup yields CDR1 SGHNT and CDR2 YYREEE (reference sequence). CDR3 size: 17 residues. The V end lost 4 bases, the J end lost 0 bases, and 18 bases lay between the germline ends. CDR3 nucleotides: TGTGCCAGCAGCCTGGATTCGAGACAGTTAAGCACAGATACGCAGTATTTT. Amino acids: CASSLDSRQLSTDTQYF.

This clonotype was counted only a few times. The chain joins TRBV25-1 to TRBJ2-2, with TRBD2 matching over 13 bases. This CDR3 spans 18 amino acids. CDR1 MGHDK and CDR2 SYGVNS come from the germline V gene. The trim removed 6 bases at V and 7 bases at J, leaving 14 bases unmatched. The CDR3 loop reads CASRKDGGLAGVFGELFF. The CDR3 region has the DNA TGTGCCAGCAGGAAGGACGGCGGACTAGCGGGAGTGTTCGGGGAGCTGTTTTTT. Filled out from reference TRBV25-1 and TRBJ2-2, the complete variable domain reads EADIYQTPRYLVIGTGKKITLECSQTMGHDKMYWYQQDPGMELHLIHYSYGVNSTEKGDLSSESTVSRIRTEHFPLTLESARPSHTSQYLCASRKDGGLAGVFGELFFGEGSRLTVL.

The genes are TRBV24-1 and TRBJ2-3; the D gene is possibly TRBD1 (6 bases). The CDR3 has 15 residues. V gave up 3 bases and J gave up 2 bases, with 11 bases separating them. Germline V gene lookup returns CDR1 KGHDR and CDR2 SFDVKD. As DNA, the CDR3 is TGTGCCACCAGTGATCCCAGGGGCCCCACAGATACGCAGTATTTT. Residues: CATSDPRGPTDTQYF.

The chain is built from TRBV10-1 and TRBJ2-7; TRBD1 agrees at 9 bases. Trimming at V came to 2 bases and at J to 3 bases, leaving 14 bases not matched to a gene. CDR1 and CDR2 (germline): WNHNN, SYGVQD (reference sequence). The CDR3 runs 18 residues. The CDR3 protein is CASSEGSAAGTGYYEQYF. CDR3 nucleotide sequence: TGCGCCAGCAGTGAGGGCAGTGCCGCCGGGACAGGGTACTACGAGCAGTACTTC.

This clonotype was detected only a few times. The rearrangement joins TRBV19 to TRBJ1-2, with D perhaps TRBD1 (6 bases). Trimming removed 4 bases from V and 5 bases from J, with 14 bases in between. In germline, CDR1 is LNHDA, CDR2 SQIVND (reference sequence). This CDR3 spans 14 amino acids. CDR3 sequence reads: CASSTPGQGYGYTF. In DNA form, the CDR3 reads TGTGCCAGTAGTACCCCGGGGCAGGGGTATGGCTACACCTTC.

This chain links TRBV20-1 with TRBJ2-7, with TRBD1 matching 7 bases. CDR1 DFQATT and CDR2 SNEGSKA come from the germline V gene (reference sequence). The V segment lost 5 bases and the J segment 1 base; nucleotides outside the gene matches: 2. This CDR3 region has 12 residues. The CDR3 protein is CSAPGQSYEQYF. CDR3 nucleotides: TGCAGTGCTCCGGGACAGTCCTACGAGCAGTACTTC.

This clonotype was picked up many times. CDR3 region: CATSVGQGNKQYF. The DNA of the CDR3 is TGTGCCACCAGTGTGGGACAGGGAAATAAGCAGTACTTC. This chain uses TRBV24-1 with TRBJ2-7; 9 bases are a match to TRBD1. Germline assignment: CDR1 KGHDR and CDR2 SFDVKD. With 5 bases clipped from V and 8 bases from J, the junction kept 6 bases outside the gene matches. CDR3 length equals 13 residues.

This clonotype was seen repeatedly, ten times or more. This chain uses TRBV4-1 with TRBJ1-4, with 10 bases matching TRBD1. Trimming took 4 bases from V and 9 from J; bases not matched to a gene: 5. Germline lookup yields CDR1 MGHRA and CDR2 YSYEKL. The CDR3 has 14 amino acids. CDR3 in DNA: TGCGCCAGCAGCCGGGGGACAGGGGATCAAAAACTGTTTTTT. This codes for CASSRGTGDQKLFF.

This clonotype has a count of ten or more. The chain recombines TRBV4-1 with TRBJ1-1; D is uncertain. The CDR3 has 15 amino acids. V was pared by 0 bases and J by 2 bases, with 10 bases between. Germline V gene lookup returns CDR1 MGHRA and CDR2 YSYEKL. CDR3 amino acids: CASSQDRRGNTEAFF. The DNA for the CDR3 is TGCGCCAGCAGCCAAGATCGGCGGGGAAACACTGAAGCTTTCTTT.

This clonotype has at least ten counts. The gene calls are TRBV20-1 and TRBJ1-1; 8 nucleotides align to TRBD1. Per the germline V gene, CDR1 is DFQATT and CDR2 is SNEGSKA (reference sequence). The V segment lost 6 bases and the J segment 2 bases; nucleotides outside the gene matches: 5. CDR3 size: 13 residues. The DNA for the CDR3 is TGCAGTGCCAGGGGGCAGGCTAACACTGAAGCTTTCTTT. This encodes CSARGQANTEAFF.

The CDR3 coding sequence is TGTGCCAGTAGTAGGGGGGGTGACAACAATGAGCAGTTCTTC. This sequence encodes CASSRGGDNNEQFF. V gene TRBV19 combines with J gene TRBJ2-1; 7 nucleotides match TRBD2. The CDR3 length is 14 residues. Per germline, CDR1 LNHDA and CDR2 SQIVND (reference sequence). V dropped 4 bases and J dropped 5; count of bases not matched to a gene: 5.

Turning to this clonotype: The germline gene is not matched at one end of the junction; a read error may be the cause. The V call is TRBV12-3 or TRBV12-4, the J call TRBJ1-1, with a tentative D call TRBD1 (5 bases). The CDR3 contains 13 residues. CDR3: CASSGDRNTEALF. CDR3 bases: TGTGCCAGCAGTGGAGACAGAAACACTGAAGCTCTCTTT.

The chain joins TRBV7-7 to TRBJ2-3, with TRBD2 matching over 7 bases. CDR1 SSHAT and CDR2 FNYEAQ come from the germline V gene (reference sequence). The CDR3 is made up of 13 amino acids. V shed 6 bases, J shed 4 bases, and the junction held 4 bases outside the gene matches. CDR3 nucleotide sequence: TGTGCCAGCAGTTTTGGACTAGCAGATACGCAGTATTTT. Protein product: CASSFGLADTQYF.

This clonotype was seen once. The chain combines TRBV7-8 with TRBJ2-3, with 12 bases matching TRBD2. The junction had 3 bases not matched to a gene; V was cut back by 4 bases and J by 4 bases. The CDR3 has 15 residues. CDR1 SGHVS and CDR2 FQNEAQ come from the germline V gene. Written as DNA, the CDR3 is TGTGCCAGCAGCTATAGACTAGCGGGAGCAGATACGCAGTATTTT. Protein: CASSYRLAGADTQYF.

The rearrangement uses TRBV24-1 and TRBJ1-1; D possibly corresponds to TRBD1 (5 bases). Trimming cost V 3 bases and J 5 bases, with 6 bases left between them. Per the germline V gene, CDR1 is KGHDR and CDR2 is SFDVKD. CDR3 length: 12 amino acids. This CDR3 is CATSDPGTEAFF. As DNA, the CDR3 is TGTGCCACCAGTGATCCAGGGACTGAAGCTTTCTTT.

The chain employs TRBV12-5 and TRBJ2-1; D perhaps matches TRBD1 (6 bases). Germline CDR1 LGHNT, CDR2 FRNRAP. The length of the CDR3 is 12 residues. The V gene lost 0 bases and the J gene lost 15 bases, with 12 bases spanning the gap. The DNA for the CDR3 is TGTGCTAGTGGTTTGGTAATGGACAGCCCGTTCTTC. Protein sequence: CASGLVMDSPFF. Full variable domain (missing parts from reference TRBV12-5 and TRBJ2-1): DARVTQTPRHKVTEMGQEVTMRCQPILGHNTVFWYRQTMMQGLELLAYFRNRAPLDDSGMPKDRFSAEMPDATLATLKIQPSEPRDSAVYFCASGLVMDSPFFGPGTRLTVL.

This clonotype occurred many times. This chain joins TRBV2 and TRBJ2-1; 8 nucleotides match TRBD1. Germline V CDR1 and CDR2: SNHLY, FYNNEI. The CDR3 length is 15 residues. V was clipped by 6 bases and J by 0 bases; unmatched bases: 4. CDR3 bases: TGTGCCAGCAGCAGACAGGGGAGCTCCTACAATGAGCAGTTCTTC. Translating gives CASSRQGSSYNEQFF.